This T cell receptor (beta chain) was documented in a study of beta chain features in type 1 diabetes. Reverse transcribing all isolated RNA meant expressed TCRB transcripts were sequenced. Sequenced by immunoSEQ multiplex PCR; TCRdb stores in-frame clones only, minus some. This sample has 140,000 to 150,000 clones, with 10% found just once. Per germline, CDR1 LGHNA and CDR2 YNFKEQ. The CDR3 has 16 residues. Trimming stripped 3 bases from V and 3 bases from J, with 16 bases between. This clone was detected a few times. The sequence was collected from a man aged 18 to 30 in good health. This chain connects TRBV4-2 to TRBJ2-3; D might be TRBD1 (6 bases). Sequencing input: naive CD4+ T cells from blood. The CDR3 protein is CASSHSSDRPTDTQYF. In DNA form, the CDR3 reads TGTGCCAGCAGCCACTCTTCAGACAGGCCGACAGATACGCAGTATTTT.